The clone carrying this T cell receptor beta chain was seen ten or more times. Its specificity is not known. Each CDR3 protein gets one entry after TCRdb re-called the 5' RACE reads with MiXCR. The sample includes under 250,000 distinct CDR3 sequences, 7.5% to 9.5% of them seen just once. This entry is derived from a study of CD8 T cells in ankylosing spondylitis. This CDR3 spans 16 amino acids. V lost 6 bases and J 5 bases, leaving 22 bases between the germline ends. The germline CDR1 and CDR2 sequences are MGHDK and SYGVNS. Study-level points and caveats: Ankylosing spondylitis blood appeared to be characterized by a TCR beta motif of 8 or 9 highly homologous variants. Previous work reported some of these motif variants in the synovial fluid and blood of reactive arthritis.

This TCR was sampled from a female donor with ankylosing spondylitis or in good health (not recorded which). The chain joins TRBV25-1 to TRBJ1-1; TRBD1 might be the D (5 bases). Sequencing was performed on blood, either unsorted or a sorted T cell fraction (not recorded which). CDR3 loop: CASSLGGGGGRTEAFF. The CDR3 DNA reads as TGTGCCAGCAGCTTGGGGGGGGGAGGTGGAAGGACTGAAGCTTTCTTT.